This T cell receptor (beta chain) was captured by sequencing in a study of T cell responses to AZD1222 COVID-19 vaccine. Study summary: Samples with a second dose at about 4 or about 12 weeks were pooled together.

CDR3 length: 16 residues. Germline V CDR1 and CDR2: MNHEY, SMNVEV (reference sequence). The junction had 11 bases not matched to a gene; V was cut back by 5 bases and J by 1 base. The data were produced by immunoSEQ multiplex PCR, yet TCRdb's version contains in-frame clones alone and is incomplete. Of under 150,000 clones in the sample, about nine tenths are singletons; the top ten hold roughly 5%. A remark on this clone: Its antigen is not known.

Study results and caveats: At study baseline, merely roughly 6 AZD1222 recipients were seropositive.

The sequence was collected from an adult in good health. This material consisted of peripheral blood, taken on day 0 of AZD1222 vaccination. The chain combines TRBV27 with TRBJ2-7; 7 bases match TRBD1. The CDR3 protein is CASSQTSGGSSYEQYF. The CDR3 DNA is TGTGCCAGCAGTCAAACCTCAGGGGGATCGTCCTACGAGCAGTACTTC.